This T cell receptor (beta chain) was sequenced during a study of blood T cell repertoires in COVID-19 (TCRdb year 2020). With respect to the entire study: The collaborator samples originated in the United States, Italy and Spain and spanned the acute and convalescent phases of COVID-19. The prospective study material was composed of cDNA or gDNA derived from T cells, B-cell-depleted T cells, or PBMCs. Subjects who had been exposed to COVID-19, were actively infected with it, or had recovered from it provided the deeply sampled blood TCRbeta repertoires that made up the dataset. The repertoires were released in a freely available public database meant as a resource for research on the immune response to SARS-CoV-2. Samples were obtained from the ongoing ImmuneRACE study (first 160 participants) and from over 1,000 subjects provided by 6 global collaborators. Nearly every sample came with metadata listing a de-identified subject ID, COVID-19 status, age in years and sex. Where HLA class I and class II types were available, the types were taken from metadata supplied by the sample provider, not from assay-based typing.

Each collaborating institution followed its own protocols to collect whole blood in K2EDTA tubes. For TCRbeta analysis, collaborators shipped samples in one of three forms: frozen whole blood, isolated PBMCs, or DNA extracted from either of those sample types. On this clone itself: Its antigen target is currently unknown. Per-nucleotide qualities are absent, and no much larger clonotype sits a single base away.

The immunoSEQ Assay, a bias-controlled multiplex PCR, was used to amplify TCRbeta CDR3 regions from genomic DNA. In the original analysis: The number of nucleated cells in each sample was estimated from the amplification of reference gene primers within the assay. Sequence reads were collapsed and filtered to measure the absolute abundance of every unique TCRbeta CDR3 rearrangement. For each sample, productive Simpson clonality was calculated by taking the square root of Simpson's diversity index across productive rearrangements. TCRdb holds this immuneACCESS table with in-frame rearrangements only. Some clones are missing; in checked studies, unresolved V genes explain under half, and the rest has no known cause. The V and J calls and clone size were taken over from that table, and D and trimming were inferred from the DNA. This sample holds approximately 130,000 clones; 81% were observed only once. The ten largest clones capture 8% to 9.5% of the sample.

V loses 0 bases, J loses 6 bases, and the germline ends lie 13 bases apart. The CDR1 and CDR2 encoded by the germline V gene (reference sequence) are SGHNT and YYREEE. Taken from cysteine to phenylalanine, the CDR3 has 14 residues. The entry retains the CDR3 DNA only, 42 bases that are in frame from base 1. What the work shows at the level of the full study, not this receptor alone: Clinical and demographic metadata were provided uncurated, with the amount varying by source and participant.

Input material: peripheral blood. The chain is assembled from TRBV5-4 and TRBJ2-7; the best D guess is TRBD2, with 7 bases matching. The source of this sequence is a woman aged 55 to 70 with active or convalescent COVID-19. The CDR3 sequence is CASSLVGGGGEQYF. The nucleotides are TGTGCCAGCAGCTTGGTAGGGGGGGGCGGCGAGCAGTACTTC.